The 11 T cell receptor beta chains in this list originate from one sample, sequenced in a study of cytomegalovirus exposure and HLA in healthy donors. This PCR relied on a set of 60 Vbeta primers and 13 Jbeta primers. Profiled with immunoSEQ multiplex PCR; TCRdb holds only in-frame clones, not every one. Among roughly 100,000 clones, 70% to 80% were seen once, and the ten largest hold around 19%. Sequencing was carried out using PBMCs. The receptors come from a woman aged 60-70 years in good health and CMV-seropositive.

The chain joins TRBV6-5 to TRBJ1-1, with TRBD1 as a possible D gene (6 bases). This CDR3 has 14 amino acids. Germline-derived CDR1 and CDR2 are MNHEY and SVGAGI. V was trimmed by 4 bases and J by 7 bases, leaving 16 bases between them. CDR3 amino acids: CASSSGTGRSEAFF. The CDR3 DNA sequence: TGTGCCAGCAGTTCCGGTACAGGGAGAAGTGAAGCTTTCTTT.

CDR3 amino acids: CAWSASPVRNEQFF. The CDR3, as DNA: TGTGCCTGGAGTGCATCCCCGGTGCGCAATGAGCAGTTCTTC. The V call is TRBV30, the J call TRBJ2-1; D gene unclear. Germline CDR1 reads GTSNPN; CDR2 reads SVGIG (reference sequence). V was shortened by 1 base and J by 6 bases, with 13 bases between the two germline ends. This CDR3 contains 14 residues. Filled out from reference TRBV30 and TRBJ2-1, the complete variable domain reads SQTIHQWPATLVQPVGSPLSLECTVEGTSNPNLYWYRQAAGRGLQLLFYSVGIGQISSEVPQNLSASRPQDRQFILSSKKLLLSDSGFYLCAWSASPVRNEQFFGPGTRLTVL.

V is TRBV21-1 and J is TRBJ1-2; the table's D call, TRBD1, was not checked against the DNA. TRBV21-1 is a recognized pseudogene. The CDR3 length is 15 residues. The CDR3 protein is CASSKDRKQGHGYTF. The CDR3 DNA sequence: TGTGCCAGCAGCAAAGACAGAAAACAGGGCCATGGCTACACCTTC.

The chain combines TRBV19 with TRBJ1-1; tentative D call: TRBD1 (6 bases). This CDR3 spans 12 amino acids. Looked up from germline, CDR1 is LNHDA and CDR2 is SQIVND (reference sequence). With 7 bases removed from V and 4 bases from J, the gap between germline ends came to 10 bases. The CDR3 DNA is TGTGCCAGTAACAGGGTGGGCACTGAAGCTTTCTTT. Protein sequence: CASNRVGTEAFF.

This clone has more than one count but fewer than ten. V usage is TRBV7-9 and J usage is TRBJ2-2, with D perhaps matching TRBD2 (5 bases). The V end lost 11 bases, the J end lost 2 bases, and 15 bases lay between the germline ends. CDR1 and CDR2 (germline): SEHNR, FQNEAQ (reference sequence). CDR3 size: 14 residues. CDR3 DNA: TGTGCCGGAGGAGAGGGTATTAACACCGGGGAGCTGTTTTTT. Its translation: CAGGEGINTGELFF.

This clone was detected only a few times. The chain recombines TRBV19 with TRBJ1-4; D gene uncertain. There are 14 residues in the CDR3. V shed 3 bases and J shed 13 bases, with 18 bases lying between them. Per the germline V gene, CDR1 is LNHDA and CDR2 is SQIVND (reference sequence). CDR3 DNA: TGTGCCAGTAGTATGCGCGGTCCTGGAAAAGGACTGTTTTTT. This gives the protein CASSMRGPGKGLFF.

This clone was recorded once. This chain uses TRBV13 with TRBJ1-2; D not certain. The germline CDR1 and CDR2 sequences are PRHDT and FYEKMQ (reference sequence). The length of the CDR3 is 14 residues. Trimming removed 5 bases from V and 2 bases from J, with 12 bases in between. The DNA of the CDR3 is TGTGCCAGCAGCCGGACGGGAGCCAACTATGGCTACACCTTC. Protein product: CASSRTGANYGYTF.

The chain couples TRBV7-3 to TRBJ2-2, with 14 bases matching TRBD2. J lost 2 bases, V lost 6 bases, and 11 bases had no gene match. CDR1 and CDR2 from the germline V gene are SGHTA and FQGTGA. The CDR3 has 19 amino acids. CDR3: CASSTSGLAGVANTGELFF. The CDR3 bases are TGTGCCAGCAGTACCTCGGGACTAGCGGGAGTTGCAAACACCGGGGAGCTGTTTTTT. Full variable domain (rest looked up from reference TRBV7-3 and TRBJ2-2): GAGVSQTPSNKVTEKGKYVELRCDPISGHTALYWYRQSLGQGPEFLIYFQGTGAADDSGLPNDRFFAVRPEGSVSTLKIQRTERGDSAVYLCASSTSGLAGVANTGELFFGEGSRLTVL.

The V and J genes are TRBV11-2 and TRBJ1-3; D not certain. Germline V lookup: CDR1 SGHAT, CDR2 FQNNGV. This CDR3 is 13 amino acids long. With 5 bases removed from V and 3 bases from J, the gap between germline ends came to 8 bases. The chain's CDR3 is CASSVQVGNTIYF. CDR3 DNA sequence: TGTGCCAGCAGCGTTCAGGTTGGAAACACCATATATTTT.

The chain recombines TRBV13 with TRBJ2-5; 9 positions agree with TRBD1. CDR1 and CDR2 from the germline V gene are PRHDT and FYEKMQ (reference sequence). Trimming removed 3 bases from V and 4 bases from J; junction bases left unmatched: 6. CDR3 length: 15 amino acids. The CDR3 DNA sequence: TGTGCCAGCAGCTTCGGAACAGGGGGCCCAGAGACCCAGTACTTC. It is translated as CASSFGTGGPETQYF.

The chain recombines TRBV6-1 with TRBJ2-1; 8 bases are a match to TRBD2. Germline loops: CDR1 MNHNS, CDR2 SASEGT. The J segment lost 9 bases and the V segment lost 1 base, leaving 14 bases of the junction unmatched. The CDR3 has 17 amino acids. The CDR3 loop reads CASSEVHQRESICEQFF. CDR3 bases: TGTGCCAGCAGTGAAGTTCATCAGCGGGAGTCCATCTGTGAGCAGTTCTTC.